Sequencing of this T cell receptor (beta chain) was carried out in a study of T-cell memory formation after mild COVID-19. The study's findings and limits: Within pre-infection memory, some responding clones were found, suggesting cross-reactive memory joined. For second-wave clones that peaked at day 37, SARS-CoV-2 specificity went unverified.

This clonotype was detected ten times or more. What it binds is unknown. The CDR3 has 16 residues. Germline assignment: CDR1 KGHSH and CDR2 LQKENI. V was trimmed by 3 bases and J by 0 bases, leaving 12 bases between them. TCR alpha and TCR beta cDNA libraries carrying sample barcodes and UMIs were produced by 5'RACE using constant-segment primers. TCRdb ran MiXCR on the 5' RACE reads and lists one entry per CDR3 protein. The sample holds more than 250,000 distinct CDR3 sequences; around 17% are singletons and the top ten take approximately 22%. The sequenced sample consisted of PBMCs or a T cell subset sorted from them (not recorded which). The receptor comes from a man aged 18 to 29 who had mild COVID-19 (a few samples of this study predate the infection). Cell type and time point are not known. V and J are TRBV18 and TRBJ1-3; a possible D gene is TRBD1 (6 bases). In nucleotides, the CDR3 is TGTGCCAGCTCACCGTCCCAGGGGTTCTCTGGAAACACCATATATTTT. Translation: CASSPSQGFSGNTIYF.